This TCR beta chain was captured in a study of immune heterogeneity within non-small cell lung tumors. This clonotype appeared once. The CDR3 contains 13 residues. The J segment lost 2 bases and the V segment lost 7 bases, leaving 5 bases of the junction unmatched. Germline V gives CDR1 SEHNR, CDR2 FQNEAQ (reference sequence). Bulk tumor genomic DNA, approximately 570 ng per sample, was the template. Every primary tumor yielded several biopsies, spaced far apart, that were taken during surgery. Patients with untreated, newly diagnosed non-small cell lung cancer underwent curative surgery. Multiplex PCR with 32 V and 13 J primers amplified TCR beta CDR3. TCRdb analysed the multiplex PCR reads with MiXCR anew, one entry per CDR3 protein. This sample has fewer than 25,000 distinct CDR3 sequences; 25% to 30% occur once, and the top ten carry less than 4.5%.

The rearrangement links TRBV7-9 to TRBJ2-7; 7 nucleotides agree with TRBD1. The sample comprised lung tumor tissue. The clonotype was recovered from a man aged 35-49 years with non-small cell lung cancer. CDR3 region: CASKQTGTYEQYF. The CDR3 nucleotides are TGTGCCAGCAAACAGACAGGGACCTACGAGCAGTACTTC.